Listed below are T cell receptor beta chains from one sample, sequenced in a study of blood T cell repertoires in COVID-19. Assay used: immunoSEQ multiplex PCR; TCRdb lists only in-frame clones, some missing. Here the sample spans some 380,000 clones, roughly 90% being singletons. Sequencing was done on a sample of peripheral blood. Receptors were obtained from a man between 18 and 35 years old with active or convalescent COVID-19. Each CDR3 is given with its conserved first and last residue. The D gene is left open where the match is weak.

J,V,D,CDR3,DNA
TRBJ2-7,TRBV24-1,TRBD2,CATSRGLAGAYEQYF,TGTGCCACCAGCAGGGGACTAGCGGGAGCCTACGAGCAGTACTTC
TRBJ2-7,TRBV19,.,CASSMWGHPDSYEQYF,TGTGCCAGTAGTATGTGGGGGCATCCAGACTCCTACGAGCAGTACTTC
TRBJ2-1,TRBV29-1,TRBD2,CSVWTSGRAHSYNEQFF,TGCAGCGTTTGGACTAGCGGGAGGGCTCACTCCTACAATGAGCAGTTCTTC
TRBJ1-2,TRBV28,.,CASSLVGSRSGYTF,TGTGCCAGCAGTTTAGTAGGTTCTCGGAGTGGCTACACCTTC
TRBJ2-5,TRBV3-1/TRBV3-2,TRBD2,CASSPASGGVGTQYF,TGTGCCAGCAGCCCGGCTAGCGGGGGGGTAGGAACCCAGTACTTC
TRBJ1-4,TRBV13,.,CASSSRSTNEKLFF,TGTGCCAGCAGCTCCAGATCAACTAATGAAAAACTGTTTTTT
TRBJ1-2,TRBV7-9,TRBD1,CASSRTGEGHGYTF,TGTGCCAGCAGCCGGACAGGGGAGGGTCATGGCTACACCTTC
TRBJ2-1,TRBV7-6,TRBD2,CASSLRLAGTSYNEQFF,TGTGCCAGCAGCTTAAGGCTAGCGGGGACCTCCTACAATGAGCAGTTCTTC
TRBJ1-6,TRBV12-3/TRBV12-4,.,CASTTFRNSPLHF,TGTGCCAGCACCACTTTCCGGAATTCACCCCTCCACTTT
TRBJ1-3,TRBV19,TRBD1,CASNNRGYGNTIYF,TGTGCCAGTAATAACAGGGGGTACGGAAACACCATATATTTT
TRBJ2-7,TRBV5-4,TRBD2,CASSRLAGGSYEQYF,TGTGCCAGCAGCCGACTAGCGGGAGGCTCCTACGAGCAGTACTTC